This T cell receptor (beta chain) was identified during a study of T cells expressing NK-cell markers. Study details: Source material for TCR beta repertoires consisted of sorted CD3+CD56+NKG2C+, CD3+CD56+NKG2C- and CD3+CD56-NKG2C+ T cells.

Of note for this clonotype: Its target is unknown.

CDR3 length equals 16 residues. Germline CDR1 and CDR2: LGHNA and YNFKEQ. Study-level findings and limits: Of CD8+ T cells, about 1.0-8% belonged to dominant NKG2C+ clonotypes in 5 to 7 donors. The CD3+CD56-NKG2C+ fraction of four donors was likewise dominated by these clonotypes.

Reprocessing the 5' RACE reads, TCRdb reports a single entry for every CDR3 protein and omits DNA. The sample table includes roughly 390,000 distinct CDR3 sequences. The sequence was obtained from a man aged 18-75 years in good health. Sequencing was carried out using blood T cells: a sorted CD56 or NKG2C T cell subset, CD4+ or CD8+ T cells, or bulk PBMC T cells (not recorded which). The J gene is TRBJ2-5, the V gene TRBV4-2; checking the TCRdb D call of TRBD1 is not possible without DNA. This chain's CDR3 is CASSQVGGGPLETQYF.